This T cell receptor (beta chain) was retrieved from a study of OX40 agonist ivuxolimab in advanced cancers. Study background: All patients had ivuxolimab intravenously every 2 weeks at 0.01 to 10 mg/kg. Study results and caveats: Some nonresponders additionally presented with little normalized T-cell clonal expansion. On average, CD8+ T cells had more expanded clones than CD4+.

Systemic immunosuppression or a history of autoimmune disease excluded patients. V was pared by 2 bases and J by 5 bases, with 7 bases between. CDR1 KGHSH and CDR2 LQKENI come from the germline V gene. CDR3 length equals 12 residues. Repertoires were generated with immunoSEQ multiplex PCR, while TCRdb's copy carries only in-frame clones and drops some. This repertoire shows roughly 32,000 clones, 80% to 90% found once; its top ten account for around 19%. On this clone: Its antigen is still unknown.

Sequences were derived from CD4+ or CD8+ T cells sorted from blood, sampled in a trial of the OX40 agonist ivuxolimab. The rearrangement uses TRBV18 and TRBJ2-7, with D maybe TRBD2 (6 bases). This receptor was obtained from an adult with an advanced solid tumor such as melanoma, head and neck, liver or kidney cancer. CDR3 sequence (DNA): TGTGCCAGCTCACCATCGGGAGACGAGCAGTACTTC. Its protein is CASSPSGDEQYF.